These 5 T cell receptor beta chains were all obtained from the same sample, sequenced in a study of tissue T cells after allogeneic stem cell transplantation (dated by TCRdb to 2022 to 2024). Libraries were made using the immunoSEQ multiplex PCR assay. Imported from immuneACCESS, the table was reduced by TCRdb to in-frame sequences with V and J called. These copies leave out some clones; in studies compared against another copy, an unresolved V gene accounts for under half, and the cause of the remainder is not known. Present in this sample are under 25,000 clones, over 55% of which were seen just once. In total, the top ten clones hold under 0.75% of the sample. Sequenced sample: spleen. These TCRs come from a female BALB/c mouse in good health. Regarding MHC type, mice of this strain are H2-d.

On this clone itself: Here the gene names and germline are mouse. The CDR3 bases that were read are TGTGCCAGCGGTGATGGGGGACAGGGGTCCGAAAGATTATTT. Translation gives CASGDGGQGSERLF. From start to end, the CDR3 is CASGDGGQGSERLFF. The chain is built from TRBV13-2 and TRBJ1-4, with 10 bases lining up with TRBD1. The read comes to an end 1 residue before the CDR3 does, leaving the germline J gene to fill in the end. CDR1 and CDR2 from the germline V gene are NNHNN and SYGAGS (reference sequence). This CDR3 has 15 residues. Unmatched junction bases numbered 3, after V lost 0 bases and J lost 7 bases.

This clone is a singleton in its sample. Genes and germline come from the mouse. Sequencing ends 1 residue short of the CDR3 end; the germline J gene provides the rest. This chain links TRBV13-3 with TRBJ2-4, with 10 bases lining up with TRBD1. The CDR3 runs to 13 residues. V trimming: 5 bases; J trimming: 3 bases; junction bases outside the gene matches: 0. In germline, CDR1 is NNHDY, CDR2 SYVADS. The CDR3 sequence is CASRDRGQNTLYF. The sequenced CDR3 bases are TGTGCCAGCAGGGACAGGGGGCAAAACACCTTGTAC. Supplemented by reference TRBV13-3 and TRBJ2-4, the full variable domain reads EAAVTQSPRSKVAVTGGKVTLSCHQTNNHDYMYWYRQDTGHGLRLIHYSYVADSTEKGDIPDGYKASRPSQENFSLILELASLSQTAVYFCASRDRGQNTLYFGAGTRLSVL.

This clone was observed a handful of times. The gene symbols are mouse symbols. Read sequence stops 1 residue before the CDR3 end, and the germline J gene provides the missing end. The chain carries TRBV19 and TRBJ1-4; D gene uncertain. This CDR3 spans 12 amino acids. Between the trimmed V and J ends, which lost 5 bases and 5 bases, there was a span of 7 bases. Germline-derived CDR1 and CDR2 are FNHDT and SITEND (reference sequence). The CDR3 sequence: CASSKKNERLFF. The DNA read from the CDR3 is TGTGCCAGCAGCAAGAAAAACGAAAGATTATTT.

As concerns this clone: Gene and germline names: mouse. The CDR3 goes on 1 residue after the read ends, and that part is filled in from the germline J gene. This chain joins TRBV13-1 and TRBJ1-4; the D is unclear. The CDR3 length is 14 residues. In germline, CDR1 is NSHNY, CDR2 SYGAGN. V was shortened by 0 bases and J by 1 base, with 4 bases between the two germline ends. Here the CDR3 reads CASSDAGSNERLFF. The DNA read from the CDR3 is TGTGCCAGCAGTGATGCAGGTTCCAACGAAAGATTATTT.

To note about this clone: The gene names given are mouse names. The observed sequence ends 1 residue before the CDR3 terminus, with the missing tail filled in from the germline J gene. V gene TRBV13-3 combines with J gene TRBJ1-3; tentative D call: TRBD1 (6 bases). Between the trimmed V and J ends, which lost 0 bases and 4 bases, there was a span of 11 bases. Germline-derived CDR1 and CDR2 are NNHDY and SYVADS. The CDR3 extends over 15 amino acids. Incomplete CDR3 DNA: TGTGCCAGCAGTGATGAACGGGGGGCAGGAAATACGCTCTAT. As protein: CASSDERGAGNTLY. The whole CDR3 sequence reads CASSDERGAGNTLYF.